These T cell receptor beta chains were read from a single sample in a study of cytotoxic CD8 clonotypes in ibrutinib-treated CLL. Clones were read by immunoSEQ multiplex PCR, and TCRdb kept only the in-frame ones, dropping some. The sample carries around 97,000 clones, more than 75% recorded once. The starting material was PBMCs, obtained after 12 months of ibrutinib treatment. Receptor source: a human donor with chronic lymphocytic leukemia. The CDR3 runs from the conserved cysteine through the conserved F or W. A D gene is named only where the DNA matches it firmly. Rows may omit the clone size; those that give it use once, few, many or a size class.

>TRBJ2-7|NA|TRBV11-3|NA|14
TGTGCCAGCAGCTTCGGGCAGGGGTTAGGCGAGCAGTACTTC
CASSFGQGLGEQYF
>TRBJ2-7|TRBD1|TRBV30|NA|11
TGTGCCTGGGGGACAGCCTACGAGCAGTACTTC
CAWGTAYEQYF
>TRBJ2-2|NA|TRBV9|NA|14
TGTGCCAGCAGCGTAGAACACCACACCAGGGAGCTGTTTTTT
CASSVEHHTRELFF
>TRBJ2-3|TRBD2|TRBV7-3|NA|16
TGTGCCAGCAGCTTAATAGTTGCGGGGGGGACAGATACGCAGTATTTT
CASSLIVAGGTDTQYF
>TRBJ2-7|NA|TRBV29-1|few|12
TGCAGCGTGGCGACGGGCTCCTACGAGCAGTACTTC
CSVATGSYEQYF
>TRBJ2-5|TRBD1|TRBV27|NA|17
TGTGCCAGCAAAAGAAGACATGGACAGGGGAGCGCAGAGACCCAGTACTTC
CASKRRHGQGSAETQYF
>TRBJ2-1|NA|TRBV28|NA|12
TGTGCCAGCAGTCAGCGGTACAATGAGCAGTTCTTC
CASSQRYNEQFF
>TRBJ1-2|NA|TRBV10-3|NA|12
TGTGCCATCAGTGAGGGAGGCTATGGCTACACCTTC
CAISEGGYGYTF
>TRBJ2-7|NA|TRBV7-9|NA|13
TGTGCCAGCAGCTCCCAAGCGGGTTACGAGCAGTACTTC
CASSSQAGYEQYF
>TRBJ1-1|TRBD1|TRBV11-1|few|14
TGTGCCAGCAGCGATCGATGGACAGGCACTGAAGCTTTCTTT
CASSDRWTGTEAFF
>TRBJ1-6|NA|TRBV27|NA|17
TGTGCCAGCAGTTTCTCCTCCAGGGGTAGATATAATTCACCCCTCCACTTT
CASSFSSRGRYNSPLHF
>TRBJ1-1|NA|TRBV30|few|14
TGTGCCTGGAGTGGGGGCGGTATGAACACTGAAGCTTTCTTT
CAWSGGGMNTEAFF
>TRBJ1-5|NA|TRBV2|once|14
TGTGCCAGCAGCCCAGACTCATCCAATCAGCCCCAGCATTTT
CASSPDSSNQPQHF
>TRBJ2-5|NA|TRBV5-1|NA|15
TGCGCCAGCACCCCCCCCGGGGGATGGGGAGAGACCCAGTACTTC
CASTPPGGWGETQYF
>TRBJ1-1|NA|TRBV4-2|few|16
TGTGCCAGCAGCCAAAGGATAGGGGGAGTTTACACTGAAGCTTTCTTT
CASSQRIGGVYTEAFF
>TRBJ2-3|NA|TRBV4-3|NA|14
TGCGCCAGCAGCCAAGATCTTCAGGTAGATACGCAGTATTTT
CASSQDLQVDTQYF
>TRBJ1-6|NA|TRBV21-1|few|18
TGTGCCAGCAGCCCTCGGACCCTAGTGAGCTCCTGTAATTCACCCCTCCACTTT
CASSPRTLVSSCNSPLHF
>TRBJ1-6|NA|TRBV19|NA|14
TGTGCCAGCAAACTGGCAGGTTCGCATTCACCCCTCCACTTT
CASKLAGSHSPLHF
>TRBJ2-7|NA|TRBV6-6|NA|14
TGTGCCAGCAGTCCTCGGGGGGCGGGGAGAGAGCAGTACTTC
CASSPRGAGREQYF
>TRBJ1-3|NA|TRBV5-3|NA|16
TGTGCCAGAAGCTTAGTGAAGCCTGACTCTGGAAACACCATATATTTT
CARSLVKPDSGNTIYF
>TRBJ2-3|NA|TRBV6-4|few|15
TGTGCCAGCAGTGACATAGGGGACGGTACAGATACGCAGTATTTT
CASSDIGDGTDTQYF
>TRBJ2-3|NA|TRBV13|few|17
TGTGCCAGCAGCCTCCCGTTACTGGGGGGGGCGACAGATACGCAGTATTTT
CASSLPLLGGATDTQYF
>TRBJ1-6|NA|TRBV12-5|NA|14
TGTGCTAGTGGTTTGTGGCAGTCTAATTCACCCCTCCACTTT
CASGLWQSNSPLHF
>TRBJ1-6|NA|TRBV28|few|12
TGTGCCAGCAGGCGGACCAATTCACCCCTCCACTTT
CASRRTNSPLHF
>TRBJ2-2|NA|TRBV5-1|NA|15
TGCGCCAGCAGCTTGGGTGGGGTTAACACCGGGGAGCTGTTTTTT
CASSLGGVNTGELFF
>TRBJ1-1|TRBD1|TRBV7-2|once|14
TGTGCCAGCAGCCTCCGACAGGGGGGCACTGAAGCTTTCTTT
CASSLRQGGTEAFF
>TRBJ1-1|NA|TRBV30|NA|14
TGTGCCTGGAGTGTTCCGGGACACAACACTGAAGCTTTCTTT
CAWSVPGHNTEAFF
>TRBJ2-7|TRBD1|TRBV5-1|once|16
TGCGCCAGCAGCTCCGAAGGGACAGGGGGGGCCTACGAGCAGTACTTC
CASSSEGTGGAYEQYF
>TRBJ1-1|NA|TRBV7-3|NA|11
TGTGCCAGCAGCCAGGGGACTGAAGCTTTCTTT
CASSQGTEAFF
>TRBJ1-5|NA|TRBV19|NA|15
TGTGCCAGTAGTATAGGGCGGGCCATAAATCAGCCCCAGCATTTT
CASSIGRAINQPQHF
>TRBJ2-3|TRBD1|TRBV25-1|few|11
TGTGCCAGCGGACGGACAGGCTGGGAGTATTTT
CASGRTGWEYF
>TRBJ2-7|NA|TRBV10-2|few|13
TGCGCCAGCAGTGAACAGGGTCGGAACGAGCAGTACTTC
CASSEQGRNEQYF
>TRBJ1-1|NA|TRBV6-5|once|14
TGTGCCAGCACCCAGGACAGCCTGAACACTGAAGCTTTCTTT
CASTQDSLNTEAFF
>TRBJ1-4|NA|TRBV29-1|NA|12
TGCAGCGTCAGGCAGGGAAGTGAAAAACTGTTTTTT
CSVRQGSEKLFF
>TRBJ2-7|NA|TRBV7-2|NA|14
TGTGCCAGCAGCGCGGAACAGGGCCCCTACGAGCAGTACTTC
CASSAEQGPYEQYF
>TRBJ2-4|NA|TRBV11-3|NA|13
TGTGCCAGCAGCTCGCTTGGGGGCGGCATTCAGTACTTC
CASSSLGGGIQYF
>TRBJ2-1|NA|TRBV2|NA|17
TGTGCCAGCAGTGAACCCCCCGGGGAGGTGGTCGGCAATGAGCAGTTCTTC
CASSEPPGEVVGNEQFF
>TRBJ2-2|TRBD2|TRBV7-9|once|16
TGTGCCAGCAGCTTCGGACTAGCGGGGGTCAACGGGGAGCTGTTTTTT
CASSFGLAGVNGELFF
>TRBJ2-3|NA|TRBV18|NA|16
TGTGCCAGCTCACCCGGGGGAACTGCATCCGCAGATACGCAGTATTTT
CASSPGGTASADTQYF
>TRBJ1-2|NA|TRBV2|NA|13
TGTGCCAGCAGTGCGAGCGCTAACTATGGCTACACCTTC
CASSASANYGYTF
>TRBJ2-7|TRBD1|TRBV27|once|15
TGTGCCAGCAGTCAGAGAGGGGGCTTTTTCTACGAGCAGTACTTC
CASSQRGGFFYEQYF
>TRBJ2-7|NA|TRBV2|NA|14
TGTGCCAGCAGTGAAGGGCCCAAGACCTACGAGCAGTACTTC
CASSEGPKTYEQYF
>TRBJ2-5|TRBD2|TRBV28|NA|14
TGTGCCAGCAGTCCTGCGGGGGAGCAAGAGACCCAGTACTTC
CASSPAGEQETQYF
>TRBJ2-1|NA|TRBV6-1|NA|15
TGTGCCAGCAGTGACCAGGGTGGGGCCTACAATGAGCAGTTCTTC
CASSDQGGAYNEQFF
>TRBJ1-3|TRBD1|TRBV30|NA|14
TGTGCCTGGAGTGTAGGGGGCGTTGGAAACACCATATATTTT
CAWSVGGVGNTIYF
>TRBJ1-1|NA|TRBV27|few|13
TGTGCCAGCAGTTTCCGGAGGAACACTGAAGCTTTCTTT
CASSFRRNTEAFF
>TRBJ2-2|NA|TRBV7-9|few|13
TGTGCCAGCAGCCGAGACGGGATCGGGGAGCTGTTTTTT
CASSRDGIGELFF
>TRBJ2-4|TRBD2|TRBV2|NA|14
TGTGCCAGCAGTGAGTTACGGGGGGGAGACATTCAGTACTTC
CASSELRGGDIQYF
>TRBJ2-5|TRBD1|TRBV6-6|NA|15
TGTGCCAGCAGTTTAGGACAGGGGAGAGGGGAGACCCAGTACTTC
CASSLGQGRGETQYF
>TRBJ2-7|NA|TRBV6-5|NA|13
TGTGCCAGCAGTTCTCCCAACTCCTACGAGCAGTACTTC
CASSSPNSYEQYF
>TRBJ1-2|TRBD1|TRBV12-5|NA|14
TGTGCTAGTGGTTTTGGACAGGGCGACTATGGCTACACCTTC
CASGFGQGDYGYTF
>TRBJ1-5|NA|TRBV19|few|12
TGTGCCAGCACACGGGGCAATCAGCCCCAGCATTTT
CASTRGNQPQHF
>TRBJ1-2|TRBD1|TRBV7-2|NA|13
TGTGCCAGCAGCCGACAGGGGATCTATGGCTACACCTTC
CASSRQGIYGYTF